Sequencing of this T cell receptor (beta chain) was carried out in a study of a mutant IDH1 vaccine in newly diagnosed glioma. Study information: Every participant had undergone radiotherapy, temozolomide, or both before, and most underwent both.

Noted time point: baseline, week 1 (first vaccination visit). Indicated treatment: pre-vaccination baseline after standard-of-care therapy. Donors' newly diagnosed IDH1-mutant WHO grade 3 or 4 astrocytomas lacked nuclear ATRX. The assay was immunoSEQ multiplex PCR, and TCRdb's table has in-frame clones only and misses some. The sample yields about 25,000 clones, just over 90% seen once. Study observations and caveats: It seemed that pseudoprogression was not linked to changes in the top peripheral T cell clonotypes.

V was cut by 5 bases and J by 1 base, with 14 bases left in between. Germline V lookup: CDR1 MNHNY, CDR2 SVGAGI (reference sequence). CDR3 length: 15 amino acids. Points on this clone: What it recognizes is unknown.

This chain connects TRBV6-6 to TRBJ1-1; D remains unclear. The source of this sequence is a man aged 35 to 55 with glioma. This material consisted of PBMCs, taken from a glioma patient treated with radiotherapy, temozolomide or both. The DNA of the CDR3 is TGTGCCAGCAGTCGGACTAGACCAGGGAACACTGAAGCTTTCTTT. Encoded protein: CASSRTRPGNTEAFF.